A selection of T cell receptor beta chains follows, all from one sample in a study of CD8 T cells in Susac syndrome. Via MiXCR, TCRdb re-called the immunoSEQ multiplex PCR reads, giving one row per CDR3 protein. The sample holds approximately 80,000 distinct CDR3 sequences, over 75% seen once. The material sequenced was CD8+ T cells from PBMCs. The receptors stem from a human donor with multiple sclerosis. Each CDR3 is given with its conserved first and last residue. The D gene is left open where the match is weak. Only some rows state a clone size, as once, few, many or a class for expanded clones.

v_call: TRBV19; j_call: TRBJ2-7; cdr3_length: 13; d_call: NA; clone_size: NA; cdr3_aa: CASEGDNSYEQYF; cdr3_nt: TGTGCCAGTGAGGGGGACAACTCCTACGAGCAGTACTTC
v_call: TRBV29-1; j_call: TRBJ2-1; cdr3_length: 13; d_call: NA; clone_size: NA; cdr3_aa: CSADGGEDNEQFF; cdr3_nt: TGCAGCGCCGACGGCGGGGAGGACAATGAGCAGTTCTTC
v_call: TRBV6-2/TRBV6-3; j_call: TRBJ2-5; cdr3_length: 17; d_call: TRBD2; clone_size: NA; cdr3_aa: CASIFAPGGRKQETQYF; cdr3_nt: TGTGCCAGCATTTTTGCGCCCGGCGGGAGGAAACAAGAGACCCAGTACTTC
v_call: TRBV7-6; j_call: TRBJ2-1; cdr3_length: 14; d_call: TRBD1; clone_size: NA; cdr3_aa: CASSWGTAYNEQFF; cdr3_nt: TGTGCCAGCAGCTGGGGGACAGCCTACAATGAGCAGTTCTTC
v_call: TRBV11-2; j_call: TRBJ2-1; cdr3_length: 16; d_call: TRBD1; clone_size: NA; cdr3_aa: CASSLVFRGTVNEQFF; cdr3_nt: TGTGCCAGCAGCTTAGTTTTTAGGGGGACAGTCAATGAGCAGTTCTTC
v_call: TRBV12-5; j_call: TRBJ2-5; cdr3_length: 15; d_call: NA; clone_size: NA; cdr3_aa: CASGLVGLVQETQYF; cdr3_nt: TGTGCTAGTGGTTTGGTCGGGCTAGTCCAAGAGACCCAGTACTTC
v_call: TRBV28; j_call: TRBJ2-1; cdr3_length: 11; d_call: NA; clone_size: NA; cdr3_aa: CASSPRNEQFF; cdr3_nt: TGTGCCAGCAGTCCCCGGAACGAGCAGTTCTTC
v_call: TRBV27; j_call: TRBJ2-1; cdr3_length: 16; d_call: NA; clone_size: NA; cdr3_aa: CASSQIGAESYNEQFF; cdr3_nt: TGTGCCAGCAGTCAAATAGGGGCCGAATCCTACAATGAGCAGTTCTTC
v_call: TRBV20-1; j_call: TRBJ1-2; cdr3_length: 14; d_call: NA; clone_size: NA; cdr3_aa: CSAREALRSYGYTF; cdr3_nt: TGCAGTGCTAGAGAAGCCTTAAGGTCGTATGGCTACACCTTC
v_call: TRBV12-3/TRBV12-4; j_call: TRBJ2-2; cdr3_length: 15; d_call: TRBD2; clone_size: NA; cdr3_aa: CASTDGRLGTGELFF; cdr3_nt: TGTGCCAGCACCGACGGGAGGCTGGGGACCGGGGAGCTGTTTTTT
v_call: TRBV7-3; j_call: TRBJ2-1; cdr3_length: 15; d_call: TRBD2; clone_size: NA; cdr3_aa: CASSFLAGDATEQFF; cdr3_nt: TGTGCCAGCAGCTTCCTAGCGGGGGACGCTACTGAGCAGTTCTTC
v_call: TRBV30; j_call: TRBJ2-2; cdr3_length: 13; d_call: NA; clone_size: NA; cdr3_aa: CAWSRGSPGELFF; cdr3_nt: TGTGCCTGGAGTAGGGGTAGCCCCGGGGAGCTGTTTTTT
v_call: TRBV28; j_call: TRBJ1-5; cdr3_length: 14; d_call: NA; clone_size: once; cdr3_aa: CASTEGNSNQPQHF; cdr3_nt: TGTGCCAGCACAGAGGGCAATAGCAATCAGCCCCAGCATTTT
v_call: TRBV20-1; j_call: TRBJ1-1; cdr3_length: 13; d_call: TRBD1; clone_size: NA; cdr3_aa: CSANDRGRTEAFF; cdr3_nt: TGCAGTGCCAACGACAGGGGGCGGACTGAAGCTTTCTTT
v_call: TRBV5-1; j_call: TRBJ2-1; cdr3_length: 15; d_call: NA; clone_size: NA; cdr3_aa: CASSLGATEDNEQFF; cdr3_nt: TGCGCCAGCAGCTTGGGCGCGACCGAGGACAATGAGCAGTTCTTC
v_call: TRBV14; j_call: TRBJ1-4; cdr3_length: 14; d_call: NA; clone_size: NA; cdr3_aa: CASSLEAVSEKLFF; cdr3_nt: TGTGCCAGCAGCCTCGAGGCAGTAAGCGAAAAACTGTTTTTT
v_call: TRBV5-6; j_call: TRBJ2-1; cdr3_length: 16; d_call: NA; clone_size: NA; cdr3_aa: CASSLGVGEFGNEQFF; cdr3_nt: TGTGCCAGCAGCTTGGGAGTGGGAGAGTTTGGGAATGAGCAGTTCTTC
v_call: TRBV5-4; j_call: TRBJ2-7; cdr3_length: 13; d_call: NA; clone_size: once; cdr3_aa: CASSFLVEGVQYF; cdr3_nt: TGTGCCAGCAGCTTCTTAGTAGAGGGTGTGCAGTACTTC
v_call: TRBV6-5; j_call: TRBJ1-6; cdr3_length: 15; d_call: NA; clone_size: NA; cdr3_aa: CASTLSSSYNSPLHF; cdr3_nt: TGTGCCAGCACCCTAAGTAGCTCCTATAATTCACCCCTCCACTTT
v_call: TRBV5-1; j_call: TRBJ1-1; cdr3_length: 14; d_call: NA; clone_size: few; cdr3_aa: CASSEGLINTEAFF; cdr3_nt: TGCGCCAGCAGCGAGGGACTCATCAACACTGAAGCTTTCTTT